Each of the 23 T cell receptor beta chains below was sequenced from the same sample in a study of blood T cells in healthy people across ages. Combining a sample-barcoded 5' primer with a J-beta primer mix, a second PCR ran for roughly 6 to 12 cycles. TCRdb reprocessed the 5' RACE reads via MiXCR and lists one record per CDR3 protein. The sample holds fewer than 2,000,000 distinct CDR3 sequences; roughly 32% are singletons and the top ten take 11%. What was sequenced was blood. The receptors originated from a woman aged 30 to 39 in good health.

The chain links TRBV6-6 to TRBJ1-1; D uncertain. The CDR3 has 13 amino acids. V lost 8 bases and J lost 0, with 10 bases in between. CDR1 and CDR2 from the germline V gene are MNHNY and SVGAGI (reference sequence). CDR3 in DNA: TGTGCCAGCGAGGTCGGAGTGAACACTGAAGCTTTCTTT. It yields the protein CASEVGVNTEAFF.

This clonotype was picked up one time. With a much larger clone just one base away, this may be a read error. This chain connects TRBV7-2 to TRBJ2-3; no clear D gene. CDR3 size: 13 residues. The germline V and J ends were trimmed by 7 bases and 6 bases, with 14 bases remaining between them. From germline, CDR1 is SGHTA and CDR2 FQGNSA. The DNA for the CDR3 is TGTGCCAGCACCAGTAAGGTGTGTGATACGCAGTATTTT. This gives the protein CASTSKVCDTQYF. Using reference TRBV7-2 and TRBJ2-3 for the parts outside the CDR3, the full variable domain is GAGVSQSPSNKVTEKGKDVELRCDPISGHTALYWYRQSLGQGLEFLIYFQGNSAPDKSGLPSDRFSAERTGGSVSTLTIQRTQQEDSAVYLCASTSKVCDTQYFGPGTRLTVL.

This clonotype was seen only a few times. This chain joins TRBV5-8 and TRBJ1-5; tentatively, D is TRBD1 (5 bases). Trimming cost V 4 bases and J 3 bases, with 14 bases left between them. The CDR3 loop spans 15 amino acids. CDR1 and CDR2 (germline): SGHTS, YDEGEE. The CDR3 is CASSPRDGYNQPQHF. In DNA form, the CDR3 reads TGTGCCAGCAGCCCCAGGGACGGTTACAATCAGCCCCAGCATTTT.

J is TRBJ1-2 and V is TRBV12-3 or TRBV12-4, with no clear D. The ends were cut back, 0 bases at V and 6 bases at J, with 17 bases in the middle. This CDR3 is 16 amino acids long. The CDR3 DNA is TGTGCCAGCAGTTTAGCCAGGAAAAGCAGTCAACATGGCTACACCTTC. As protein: CASSLARKSSQHGYTF.

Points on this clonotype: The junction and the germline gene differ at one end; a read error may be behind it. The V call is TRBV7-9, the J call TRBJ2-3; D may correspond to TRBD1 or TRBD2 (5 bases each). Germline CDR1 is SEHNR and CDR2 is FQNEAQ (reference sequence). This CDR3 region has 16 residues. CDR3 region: CASSFPQLASTGTQYF. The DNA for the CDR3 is TGTGCCAGCAGCTTCCCGCAGCTAGCCAGCACAGGTACGCAGTATTTT. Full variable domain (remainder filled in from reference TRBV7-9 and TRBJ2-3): DTGVSQNPRHKITKRGQNVTFRCDPISEHNRLYWYRQTLGQGPEFLTYFQNEAQLEKSRLLSDRFSAERPKGSFSTLEIQRTEQGDSAMYLCASSFPQLASTGTQYFGPGTRLTVL.

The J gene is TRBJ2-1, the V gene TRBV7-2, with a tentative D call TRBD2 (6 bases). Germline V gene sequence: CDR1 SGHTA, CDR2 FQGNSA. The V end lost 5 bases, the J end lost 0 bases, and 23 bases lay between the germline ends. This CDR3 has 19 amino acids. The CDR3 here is CASSPRTGVTLSSYNEQFF. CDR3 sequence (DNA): TGTGCCAGCAGCCCTCGGACGGGGGTAACCCTAAGCTCCTACAATGAGCAGTTCTTC. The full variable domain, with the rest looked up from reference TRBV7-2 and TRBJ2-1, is GAGVSQSPSNKVTEKGKDVELRCDPISGHTALYWYRQSLGQGLEFLIYFQGNSAPDKSGLPSDRFSAERTGGSVSTLTIQRTQQEDSAVYLCASSPRTGVTLSSYNEQFFGPGTRLTVL.

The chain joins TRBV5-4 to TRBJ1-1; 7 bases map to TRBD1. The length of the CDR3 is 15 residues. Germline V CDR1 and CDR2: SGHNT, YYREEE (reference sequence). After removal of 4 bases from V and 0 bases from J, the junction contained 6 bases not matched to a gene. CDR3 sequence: CASSPGGNMNTEAFF. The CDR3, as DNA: TGTGCCAGCAGCCCAGGGGGGAACATGAACACTGAAGCTTTCTTT.

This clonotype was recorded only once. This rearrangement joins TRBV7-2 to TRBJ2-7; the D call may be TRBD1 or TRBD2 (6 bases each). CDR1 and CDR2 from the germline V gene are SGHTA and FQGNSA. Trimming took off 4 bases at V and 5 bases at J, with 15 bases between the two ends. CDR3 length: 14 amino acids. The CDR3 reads CASSCMGGLDEQYF. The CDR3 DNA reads TGTGCCAGCAGCTGCATGGGGGGCTTAGACGAGCAGTACTTC.

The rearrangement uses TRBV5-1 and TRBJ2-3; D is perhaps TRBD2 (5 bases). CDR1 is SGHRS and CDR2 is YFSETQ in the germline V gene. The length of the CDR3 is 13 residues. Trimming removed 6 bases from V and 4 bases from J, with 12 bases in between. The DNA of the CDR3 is TGCGCCAGCACGGGGAAGAGCGCAGATACGCAGTATTTT. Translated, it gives CASTGKSADTQYF.

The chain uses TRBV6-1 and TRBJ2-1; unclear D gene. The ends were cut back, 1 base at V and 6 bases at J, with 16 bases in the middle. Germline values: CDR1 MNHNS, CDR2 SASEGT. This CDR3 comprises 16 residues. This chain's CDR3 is CASSEGTAVRANEQFF. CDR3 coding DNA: TGTGCCAGCAGTGAAGGGACCGCTGTAAGAGCCAATGAGCAGTTCTTC.

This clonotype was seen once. CDR3 DNA sequence: TGTGCCAGCCAAGAGAGATTCTACGAGCAGTACTTC. It is translated as CASQERFYEQYF. The chain carries TRBV2 and TRBJ2-7; D is unresolved. The CDR3 length is 12 residues. Trimming removed 8 bases from V and 3 bases from J, with 11 bases in between. In germline, CDR1 is SNHLY, CDR2 FYNNEI.

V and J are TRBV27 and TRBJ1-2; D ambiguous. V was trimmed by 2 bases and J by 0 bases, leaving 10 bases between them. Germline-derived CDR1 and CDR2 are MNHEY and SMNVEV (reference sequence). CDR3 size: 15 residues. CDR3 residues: CASSLAAGANYGYTF. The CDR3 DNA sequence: TGTGCCAGCAGTTTAGCGGCAGGAGCTAACTATGGCTACACCTTC.

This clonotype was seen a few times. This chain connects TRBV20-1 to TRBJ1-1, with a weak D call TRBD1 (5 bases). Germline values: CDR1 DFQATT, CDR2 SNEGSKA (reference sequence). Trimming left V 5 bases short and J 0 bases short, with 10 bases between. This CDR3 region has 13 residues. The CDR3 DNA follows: TGCAGTGCTGGGACCCAGTTGAACACTGAAGCTTTCTTT. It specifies CSAGTQLNTEAFF.

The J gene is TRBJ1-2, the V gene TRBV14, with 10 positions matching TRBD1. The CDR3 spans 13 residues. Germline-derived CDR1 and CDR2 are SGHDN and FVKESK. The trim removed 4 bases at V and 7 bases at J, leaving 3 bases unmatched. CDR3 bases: TGTGCCAGCAGCCGGGACAGGGGAGGTGGCTACACCTTC. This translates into CASSRDRGGGYTF.

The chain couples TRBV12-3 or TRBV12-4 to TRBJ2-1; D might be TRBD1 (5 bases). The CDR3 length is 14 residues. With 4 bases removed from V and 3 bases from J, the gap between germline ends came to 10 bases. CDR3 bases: TGTGCCAGCAGTTGGGGCCTGAACTACAATGAGCAGTTCTTC. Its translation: CASSWGLNYNEQFF.

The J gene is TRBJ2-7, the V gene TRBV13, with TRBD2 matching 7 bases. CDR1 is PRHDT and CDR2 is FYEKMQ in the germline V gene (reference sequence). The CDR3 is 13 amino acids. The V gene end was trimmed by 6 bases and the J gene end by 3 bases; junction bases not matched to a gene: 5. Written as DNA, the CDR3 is TGTGCCAGCAGAGGAGGACTAGTCTACGAGCAGTACTTC. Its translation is CASRGGLVYEQYF.

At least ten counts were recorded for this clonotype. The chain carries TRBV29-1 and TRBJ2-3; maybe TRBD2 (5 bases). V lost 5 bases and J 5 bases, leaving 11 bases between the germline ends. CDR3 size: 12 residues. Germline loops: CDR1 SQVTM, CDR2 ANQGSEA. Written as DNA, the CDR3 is TGCAGCGTTCGAGGGTCTGAAGATACGCAGTATTTT. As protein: CSVRGSEDTQYF.

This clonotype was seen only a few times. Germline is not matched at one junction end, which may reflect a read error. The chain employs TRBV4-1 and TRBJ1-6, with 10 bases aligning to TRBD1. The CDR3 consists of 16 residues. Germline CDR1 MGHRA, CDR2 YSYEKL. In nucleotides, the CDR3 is TGCGCCAGCAGCCCGGCCGGGACAGGGGTTAATTCGCCCCTCCACTTT. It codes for CASSPAGTGVNSPLHF.

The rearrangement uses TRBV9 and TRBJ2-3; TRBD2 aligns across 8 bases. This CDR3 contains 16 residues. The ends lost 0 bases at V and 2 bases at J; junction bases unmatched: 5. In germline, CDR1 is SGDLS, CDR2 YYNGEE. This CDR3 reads CASSVEPSGFTDTQYF. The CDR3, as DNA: TGTGCCAGCAGCGTAGAACCTAGCGGGTTCACAGATACGCAGTATTTT.

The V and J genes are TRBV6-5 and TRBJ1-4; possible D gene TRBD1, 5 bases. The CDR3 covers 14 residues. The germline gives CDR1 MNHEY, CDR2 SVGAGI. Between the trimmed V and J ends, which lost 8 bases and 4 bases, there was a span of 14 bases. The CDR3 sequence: CASRPDTRNEKLFF. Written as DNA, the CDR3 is TGTGCCAGCCGACCGGACACACGTAATGAAAAACTGTTTTTT.

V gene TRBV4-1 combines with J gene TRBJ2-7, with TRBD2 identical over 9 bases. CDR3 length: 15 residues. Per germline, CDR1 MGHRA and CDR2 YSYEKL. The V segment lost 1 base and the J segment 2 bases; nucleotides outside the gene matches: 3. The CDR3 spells CASSQGLADPYEQYF. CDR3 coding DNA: TGCGCCAGCAGCCAAGGACTAGCGGACCCCTACGAGCAGTACTTC.

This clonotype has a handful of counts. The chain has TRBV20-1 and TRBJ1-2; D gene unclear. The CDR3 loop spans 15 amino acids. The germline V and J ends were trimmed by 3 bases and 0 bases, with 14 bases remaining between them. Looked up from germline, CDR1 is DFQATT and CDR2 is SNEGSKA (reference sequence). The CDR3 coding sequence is TGCAGTGCTAGTTCCCCCCAGGAGACTAACTATGGCTACACCTTC. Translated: CSASSPQETNYGYTF.

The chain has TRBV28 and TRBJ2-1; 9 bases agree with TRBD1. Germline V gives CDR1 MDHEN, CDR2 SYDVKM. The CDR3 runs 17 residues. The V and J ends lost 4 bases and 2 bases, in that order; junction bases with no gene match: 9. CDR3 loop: CASSSQTGGVTYNEQFF. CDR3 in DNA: TGTGCCAGCAGTTCCCAGACAGGGGGAGTTACCTACAATGAGCAGTTCTTC. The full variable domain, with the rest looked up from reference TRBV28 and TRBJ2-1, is DVKVTQSSRYLVKRTGEKVFLECVQDMDHENMFWYRQDPGLGLRLIYFSYDVKMKEKGDIPEGYSVSREKKERFSLILESASTNQTSMYLCASSSQTGGVTYNEQFFGPGTRLTVL.